This T cell receptor beta chain appears in the sequencing data of a study of Ad26.COV2.S vaccination and SARS-CoV-2 variants. The wider study: The vaccine Ad26.COV2.S was put into the muscle once, or twice with 56 days between.

Findings of the study overall: Substantial breadth was reportedly displayed by spike-specific CD8+ and CD4+ T cell responses after vaccination.

As for treatment: around 19 received Ad26.COV2.S at low or high dose, single or two shots; roughly five received placebo; per-sample allocation not given. On day 63 after the first injection, vaccine and placebo recipients gave samples. A Boston adult aged 18-55 years was the donor. Remarks on this clone: The target antigen is unknown.

The method was immunoSEQ multiplex PCR; TCRdb's version includes in-frame clones alone and lacks a portion of them. This repertoire shows approximately 340,000 clones, about 88% found once; its top ten account for 3.3%. V lost 2 bases and J lost 6, with 18 bases in between. The CDR3 extends over 15 amino acids. CDR1 is SGHRS, CDR2 YFSETQ, per germline. The sequence was obtained from a person aged 18-65 years who received the Ad26.COV2.S COVID-19 vaccine or a placebo. This material consisted of peripheral blood, taken in a trial of Ad26.COV2.S vaccine versus placebo. The chain combines TRBV5-1 with TRBJ2-7; a possible D gene is TRBD1 (6 bases). The CDR3 protein is CASSLPPQGSREQYF. The CDR3 DNA is TGCGCCAGCAGCTTACCCCCTCAGGGGTCGCGCGAGCAGTACTTC.